This TCR beta chain was recovered during a study of regulatory T cells in long-lasting Graves disease. iRepertoire HTBI primers and Arm-PCR of CDR3 regions built TCR beta libraries. Under the authors' procedure: Identification across samples found approximately 67 TRBV and some 15 TRBJ segments. TCRdb redid the calling of the multiplex PCR reads with MiXCR, one entry per CDR3 protein. The authors' filters were not applied to this entry. The data show roughly 260,000 distinct CDR3 sequences, approximately 20% seen once. This clonotype was counted only a few times. The CDR3 totals 13 residues. V was trimmed by 2 bases and J by 1 base, leaving 5 bases between them. Germline CDR1 and CDR2: LNHDA and SQIVND (reference sequence). The time point: newly diagnosed GD, antithyroid drugs for less than 3 months. From RNA extracted from PBMCs, the TCR library was made. The authors drew patients from an endocrinology department in Xi'an, China.

The sample was also linked to a second study, of T cells in Graves' hyperthyroidism and ophthalmopathy. This second report adds: If no ophthalmopathy progression occurred within 18 months, Graves' hyperthyroidism was stable. Appearing also in blood were most of the thyroid clonotypes expanded above 0.001.

The sequencing used peripheral blood mononuclear cells (PBMCs), collected at new diagnosis, from a patient treated with antithyroid drugs. The chain carries TRBV19 and TRBJ1-1; no clear D. The TCR sequence derives from a woman aged 30 to 39 with Graves disease. The DNA for the CDR3 is TGTGCCAGTAGTATACCGGGGAACACTGAAGCTTTCTTT. It yields the protein CASSIPGNTEAFF.